Shown below are 30 T cell receptor beta chains from a single sample sequenced in a study of tumor-infiltrating lymphocytes in localized non-small cell lung cancer. Repertoires were generated with immunoSEQ multiplex PCR, while TCRdb's copy carries only in-frame clones and drops some. The profile shows 5,800 or so clones, around 70% of them singletons. The source material was uninvolved lung tissue not adjacent to the tumor. The receptors derive from a human donor with non-small cell lung cancer.

This rearrangement joins TRBV7-2 to TRBJ2-5; TRBD2 is a possible D gene (6 bases). Trimming took off 5 bases at V and 2 bases at J, with 12 bases between the two ends. CDR3 length: 14 residues. Germline-derived CDR1 and CDR2 are SGHTA and FQGNSA. CDR3 sequence reads: CASSPGRGQETQYF. The CDR3 DNA sequence: TGTGCCAGCAGCCCTGGGCGGGGACAAGAGACCCAGTACTTC.

V gene TRBV6-1 combines with J gene TRBJ1-2; tentative D call: TRBD1 (5 bases). Trimming removed 6 bases from V and 2 bases from J, with 16 bases in between. The CDR3 sequence is 15 residues long. Germline CDR1 MNHNS, CDR2 SASEGT. This chain's CDR3 is CASRLALDSNYGYTF. CDR3 DNA: TGTGCCAGCAGACTTGCTTTAGACAGCAACTATGGCTACACCTTC.

The gene calls are TRBV10-3 and TRBJ1-1, with TRBD1 as a possible D gene (6 bases). The germline V gene has CDR1 ENHRY and CDR2 SYGVKD. The germline V and J ends were trimmed by 3 bases and 1 base, with 12 bases remaining between them. The CDR3 covers 15 residues. DNA of the CDR3: TGTGCCATCAGTGAACTTTGGGGGGCGAACACTGAAGCTTTCTTT. Its protein product is CAISELWGANTEAFF.

The chain has TRBV19 and TRBJ1-2; D not certain. From germline, CDR1 is LNHDA and CDR2 SQIVND (reference sequence). V dropped 10 bases and J dropped 5 bases, with 20 bases sitting between them. The CDR3 totals 14 residues. The DNA for the CDR3 is TGTGCCACCCCGAGGGTAGTCGCCAAGTATGGCTACACCTTC. Its translation is CATPRVVAKYGYTF.

The CDR3 bases are TGTGCCAGCAGTACCCTAGCGGGGGCCACAGATACGCAGTATTTT. It codes for CASSTLAGATDTQYF. The gene calls are TRBV27 and TRBJ2-3; 10 bases fit TRBD2. Germline CDR1 and CDR2: MNHEY and SMNVEV (reference sequence). The CDR3 runs 15 residues. The V gene end was trimmed by 5 bases and the J gene end by 2 bases; junction bases not matched to a gene: 4.

The V call is TRBV5-1, the J call TRBJ2-6; the D is unclear. V was shortened by 4 bases and J by 3 bases, with 11 bases between the two germline ends. From germline, CDR1 is SGHRS and CDR2 YFSETQ. The CDR3 extends over 15 amino acids. CDR3 sequence: CASSSRPDGANVLTF. CDR3 nucleotide sequence: TGCGCCAGCAGCAGCAGACCTGATGGGGCCAACGTCCTGACTTTC.

The genes are TRBV6-5 and TRBJ1-1; the D is unclear. CDR1 is MNHEY, CDR2 SVGAGI, per germline. The CDR3 sequence is 14 residues long. The V end lost 6 bases, the J end lost 0 bases, and 11 bases lay between the germline ends. The CDR3 is CASRPLRLNTEAFF. The CDR3 bases are TGTGCCAGCAGACCCCTCCGGTTGAACACTGAAGCTTTCTTT.

CDR3 sequence: CASSPGTPSYEQYF. The DNA for the CDR3 is TGTGCCAGCAGCCCCGGGACCCCCTCCTACGAGCAGTACTTC. V and J are TRBV7-2 and TRBJ2-7, with D possibly being TRBD1 or TRBD2 (5 bases each). Germline CDR1 is SGHTA and CDR2 is FQGNSA. Trimming pared 5 bases from V and 0 bases from J, leaving 11 bases between. The CDR3 length is 14 residues.

V gene TRBV7-2 combines with J gene TRBJ2-4; TRBD2 aligns across 9 bases. This CDR3 spans 15 amino acids. Germline CDR1 and CDR2: SGHTA and FQGNSA. V dropped 2 bases and J dropped 6; count of bases not matched to a gene: 5. CDR3 region: CASSLKAGGGNIQYF. As DNA, the CDR3 is TGTGCCAGCAGCTTAAAAGCGGGGGGTGGAAACATTCAGTACTTC.

V and J are TRBV6-5 and TRBJ1-6; 9 bases map to TRBD1. The CDR3 has 14 amino acids. Trimming at V came to 2 bases and at J to 7 bases, leaving 0 bases not matched to a gene. Germline V lookup: CDR1 MNHEY, CDR2 SVGAGI. CDR3 DNA sequence: TGTGCCAGCAGTTACGGGACAGGGAATTCACCCCTCCACTTT. Protein: CASSYGTGNSPLHF.

The V call is TRBV12-5, the J call TRBJ2-5; TRBD2 is a possible D gene (6 bases). V gave up 6 bases and J gave up 5 bases, with 13 bases separating them. This CDR3 contains 13 residues. Per the germline V gene, CDR1 is LGHNT and CDR2 is FRNRAP. CDR3 sequence reads: CASGFGGIETQYF. DNA of the CDR3: TGTGCTAGTGGCTTTGGGGGGATTGAGACCCAGTACTTC.

This chain connects TRBV27 to TRBJ1-1; 9 bases match TRBD1. The CDR3 has 16 residues. Trimming at V came to 5 bases and at J to 4 bases, leaving 11 bases not matched to a gene. Looked up from germline, CDR1 is MNHEY and CDR2 is SMNVEV (reference sequence). CDR3 in amino acids: CASSPGTGKGGTEAFF. Here the CDR3 DNA reads TGTGCCAGCAGTCCTGGGACAGGGAAGGGGGGCACTGAAGCTTTCTTT.

V gene TRBV5-1 combines with J gene TRBJ1-2; D ambiguous. The germline V and J ends were trimmed by 0 bases and 7 bases, with 7 bases remaining between them. Germline V gene lookup returns CDR1 SGHRS and CDR2 YFSETQ. This CDR3 region has 12 residues. This CDR3 reads CASSLVGFGYTF. In DNA, the CDR3 is TGCGCCAGCAGCTTGGTAGGGTTTGGCTACACCTTC.

The rearrangement links TRBV29-1 to TRBJ2-3, with D perhaps matching TRBD2 (6 bases). Trimming pared 6 bases from V and 0 bases from J, leaving 19 bases between. Germline V CDR1 and CDR2: SQVTM, ANQGSEA. CDR3 length equals 16 residues. The CDR3 DNA reads as TGCAGCGTCCATCCCCGACGGAGGGCTAGCACAGATACGCAGTATTTT. This gives the protein CSVHPRRRASTDTQYF.

V gene TRBV11-3 combines with J gene TRBJ2-3, with D possibly matching TRBD1 (6 bases). Per the germline V gene, CDR1 is SGHNT and CDR2 is YENEEA. There are 14 residues in the CDR3. V shed 4 bases and J shed 4 bases, with 12 bases lying between them. Here the CDR3 reads CASSSTRGADTQYF. The DNA for the CDR3 is TGTGCCAGCAGCTCTACCAGGGGCGCAGATACGCAGTATTTT.

This chain uses TRBV7-3 with TRBJ1-2; D ambiguous. Trimming removed 5 bases at V and 0 bases at J, with 13 bases between. The CDR3 has 15 amino acids. CDR1 is SGHTA, CDR2 FQGTGA, per germline. The CDR3 here is CASSTYISSNYGYTF. The DNA for the CDR3 is TGTGCCAGCAGCACCTACATTTCCTCTAACTATGGCTACACCTTC.

A few counts support this clone. This rearrangement joins TRBV4-2 to TRBJ1-2, with 7 positions matching TRBD1. From germline, CDR1 is LGHNA and CDR2 YNFKEQ. J was trimmed by 3 bases and V by 2 bases; bases with no gene match: 6. The CDR3 has 15 residues. CDR3 region: CASSQTGEGDYGYTF. Written as DNA, the CDR3 is TGTGCCAGCAGCCAAACAGGGGAAGGGGACTATGGCTACACCTTC.

This clone has more than one count but fewer than ten. V usage is TRBV5-1 and J usage is TRBJ1-1, with 7 bases fitting TRBD1. V gave up 1 base and J gave up 4 bases; unmatched junction bases: 4. This CDR3 has 14 amino acids. From germline, CDR1 is SGHRS and CDR2 YFSETQ. The CDR3 loop reads CASSLFEGATEAFF. CDR3 nucleotides: TGCGCCAGCAGCTTGTTCGAGGGGGCCACTGAAGCTTTCTTT.

The V gene is TRBV19, the J gene TRBJ1-5; 8 nucleotides match TRBD1. Germline V CDR1 and CDR2: LNHDA, SQIVND (reference sequence). CDR3 length: 14 amino acids. V shed 7 bases and J 5 bases; nucleotides not matched to a gene: 7. The CDR3 protein is CASTPGGTYQPQHF. Here the CDR3 DNA reads TGTGCCAGTACCCCAGGGGGCACTTATCAGCCCCAGCATTTT.

The genes are TRBV6-5 and TRBJ2-4, with 7 bases matching TRBD2. CDR1 and CDR2 (germline): MNHEY, SVGAGI. This CDR3 is built from 14 residues. J was trimmed by 0 bases and V by 10 bases; bases with no gene match: 6. The CDR3: CATRTRLAKNIQYF. For the CDR3, the DNA is TGTGCCACACGGACTAGATTAGCCAAAAACATTCAGTACTTC.

The chain combines TRBV28 with TRBJ1-2, with no clear D. Germline CDR1 MDHEN, CDR2 SYDVKM. Between the trimmed V and J ends, which lost 3 bases and 8 bases, there was a span of 10 bases. The CDR3 extends over 12 amino acids. The CDR3: CASSLRAEGYTF. DNA of the CDR3: TGTGCCAGCAGTTTGAGGGCGGAAGGCTACACCTTC.

V is TRBV10-1 and J is TRBJ2-7; tentative D call: TRBD2 (5 bases). Between the trimmed V and J ends, which lost 3 bases and 0 bases, there was a span of 27 bases. The CDR3 covers 20 residues. The germline CDR1 and CDR2 sequences are WNHNN and SYGVQD (reference sequence). CDR3: CASSDHIASGQRLSSYEQYF. The CDR3 nucleotides read TGCGCCAGCAGTGATCACATTGCGTCAGGCCAACGACTAAGCTCCTACGAGCAGTACTTC.

This chain links TRBV7-9 with TRBJ1-2; no clear D. Germline V gene lookup returns CDR1 SEHNR and CDR2 FQNEAQ (reference sequence). The CDR3 length is 11 residues. Trimming shortened V by 1 base and J by 8 bases, and 5 bases separated the two germline ends. Written as DNA, the CDR3 is TGTGCCAGCAGCTTAGAAGGCGGCTACACCTTC. Translating it yields CASSLEGGYTF.

This clone was observed a few times. The CDR3 DNA follows: TGTGCCACCAGCAGATCCGACGGCGGCCCCGGGAGCCGGGATGAGCAGTTCTTC. This encodes CATSRSDGGPGSRDEQFF. This chain joins TRBV15 and TRBJ2-1; TRBD2 is a possible D gene (6 bases). The CDR3 runs 18 residues. The V end lost 2 bases, the J end lost 8 bases, and 25 bases lay between the germline ends. From germline, CDR1 is LNHNV and CDR2 YYDKDF (reference sequence). The variable domain in full, completed from reference TRBV15 and TRBJ2-1, reads DAMVIQNPRYQVTQFGKPVTLSCSQTLNHNVMYWYQQKSSQAPKLLFHYYDKDFNNEADTPDNFQSRRPNTSFCFLDIRSPGLGDTAMYLCATSRSDGGPGSRDEQFFGPGTRLTVL.

The chain is built from TRBV29-1 and TRBJ1-1; the D is unclear. This CDR3 region has 13 residues. Looked up from germline, CDR1 is SQVTM and CDR2 is ANQGSEA. The V and J ends lost 4 bases and 5 bases respectively, with 14 bases between them. The CDR3 DNA reads TGCAGCGTTGGAGAACCAAGGACGACTGAAGCTTTCTTT. Encoded protein: CSVGEPRTTEAFF.

This sequence joins TRBV5-5 and TRBJ2-3, with D perhaps TRBD2 (6 bases). Trimming cost V 0 bases and J 3 bases, with 17 bases left between them. CDR1 SGHKS and CDR2 YYEKEE come from the germline V gene (reference sequence). This CDR3 has 17 residues. This CDR3 reads CASSLELWRGRTDTQYF. CDR3 in DNA: TGTGCCAGCAGCTTGGAGTTATGGAGGGGACGGACAGATACGCAGTATTTT.

The chain has TRBV6-5 and TRBJ2-7, with D perhaps assigned TRBD1 or TRBD2 (5 bases each). V dropped 6 bases and J dropped 1 base, with 13 bases sitting between them. This CDR3 is 14 amino acids long. Per germline, CDR1 MNHEY and CDR2 SVGAGI. CDR3 sequence (DNA): TGTGCCAGCAGCCCCGGGACCGTTTCCTACGAGCAGTACTTC. Protein: CASSPGTVSYEQYF.

V gene TRBV6-5 combines with J gene TRBJ2-5, with TRBD2 identical over 8 bases. Germline CDR1 reads MNHEY; CDR2 reads SVGAGI. The CDR3 is 14 residues long. J lost 4 bases, V lost 5 bases, and 6 bases had no gene match. In DNA form, the CDR3 reads TGTGCCAGCAGTGTAGCGGGACTTGCAGAGACCCAGTACTTC. Its translation is CASSVAGLAETQYF.

The CDR3 here is CASSLGASGQPQHF. The CDR3 DNA reads as TGTGCCAGCAGCTTGGGGGCTAGCGGTCAGCCCCAGCATTTT. The V gene is TRBV5-6, the J gene TRBJ1-5, with no clear D. This CDR3 has 14 amino acids. The V gene's germline CDR1 is SGHDT and CDR2 YYEEEE. Trimming stripped 0 bases from V and 6 bases from J, with 10 bases between.

This clone was counted between two and nine times. The chain links TRBV27 to TRBJ2-7, with 7 bases identical to TRBD1. The CDR3 consists of 16 residues. Germline trimming cut 4 bases from V and 3 bases from J; bases unmatched to any gene: 12. Per germline, CDR1 MNHEY and CDR2 SMNVEV (reference sequence). The CDR3 loop is CASSSGWETGYYEQYF. CDR3 sequence (DNA): TGTGCCAGCAGTTCTGGATGGGAGACAGGGTACTACGAGCAGTACTTC.